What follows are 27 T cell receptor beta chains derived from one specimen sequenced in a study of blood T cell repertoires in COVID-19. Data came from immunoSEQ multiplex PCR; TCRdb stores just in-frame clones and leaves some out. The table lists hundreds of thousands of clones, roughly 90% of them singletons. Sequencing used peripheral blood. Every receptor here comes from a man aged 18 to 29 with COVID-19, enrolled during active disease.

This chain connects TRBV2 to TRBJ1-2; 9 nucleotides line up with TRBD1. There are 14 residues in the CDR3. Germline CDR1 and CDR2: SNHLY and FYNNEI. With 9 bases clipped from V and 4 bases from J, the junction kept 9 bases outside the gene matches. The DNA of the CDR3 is TGTGCCAGAGAGCTTAAGGACAGGGGCTATGGCTACACCTTC. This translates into CARELKDRGYGYTF.

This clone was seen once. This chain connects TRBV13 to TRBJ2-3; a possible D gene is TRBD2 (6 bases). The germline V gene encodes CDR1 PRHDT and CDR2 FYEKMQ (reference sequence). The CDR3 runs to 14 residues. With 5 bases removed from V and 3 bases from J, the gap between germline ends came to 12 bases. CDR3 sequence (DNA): TGTGCCAGCAGCCGACTAGAGATGACAGATACGCAGTATTTT. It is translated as CASSRLEMTDTQYF.

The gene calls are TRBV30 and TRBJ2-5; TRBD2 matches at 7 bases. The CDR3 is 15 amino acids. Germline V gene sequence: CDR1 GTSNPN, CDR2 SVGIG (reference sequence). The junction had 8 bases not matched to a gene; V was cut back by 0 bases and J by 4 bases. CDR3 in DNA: TGTGCCTGGAGTGTCGACGCGGGAGATCGAGAGACCCAGTACTTC. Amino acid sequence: CAWSVDAGDRETQYF.

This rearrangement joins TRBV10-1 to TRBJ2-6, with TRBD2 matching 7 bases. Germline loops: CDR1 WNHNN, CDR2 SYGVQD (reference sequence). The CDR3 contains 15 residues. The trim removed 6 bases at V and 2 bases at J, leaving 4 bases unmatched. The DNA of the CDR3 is TGCGCCAGCAGCCCTGGGAGGGCTGGGGCCAACGTCCTGACTTTC. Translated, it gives CASSPGRAGANVLTF.

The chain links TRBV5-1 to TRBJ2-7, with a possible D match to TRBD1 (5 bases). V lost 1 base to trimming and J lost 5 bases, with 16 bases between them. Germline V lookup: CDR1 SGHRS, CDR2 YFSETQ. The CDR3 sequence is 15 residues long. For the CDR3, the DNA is TGCGCCAGCAGCTTGAATCCAGGGTCGGCCGACGAGCAGTACTTC. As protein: CASSLNPGSADEQYF.

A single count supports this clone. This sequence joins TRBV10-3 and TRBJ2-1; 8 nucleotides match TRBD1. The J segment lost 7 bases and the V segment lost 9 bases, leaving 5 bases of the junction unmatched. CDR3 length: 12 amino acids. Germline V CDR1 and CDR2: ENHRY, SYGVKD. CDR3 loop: CAIGQGGNEQFF. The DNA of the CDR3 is TGTGCCATAGGACAGGGTGGAAATGAGCAGTTCTTC.

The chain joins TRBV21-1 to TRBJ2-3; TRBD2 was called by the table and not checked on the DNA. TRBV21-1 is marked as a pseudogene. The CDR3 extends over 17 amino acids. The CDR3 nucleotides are TGTGCCAGCAGCAAAGCGCGGGCGGGGGCGACGGGAGATACGCAGTATTTT. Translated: CASSKARAGATGDTQYF.

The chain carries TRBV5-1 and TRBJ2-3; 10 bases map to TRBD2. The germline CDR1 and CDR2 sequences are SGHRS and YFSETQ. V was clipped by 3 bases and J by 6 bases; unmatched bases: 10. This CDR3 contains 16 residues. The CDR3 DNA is TGCGCCAGCAGCTCCACCCTAGCGGGAGCGACCGATACGCAGTATTTT. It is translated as CASSSTLAGATDTQYF.

As DNA, the CDR3 is TGTGCCAGCAGCTTAACCTTCCGGGCTGGAAACACCATATATTTT. This gives the protein CASSLTFRAGNTIYF. The rearrangement joins TRBV7-6 to TRBJ1-3; D not resolved. The CDR3 runs 15 residues. Germline loops: CDR1 SGHVS, CDR2 FNYEAQ. V lost 2 bases and J 2 bases, leaving 10 bases between the germline ends.

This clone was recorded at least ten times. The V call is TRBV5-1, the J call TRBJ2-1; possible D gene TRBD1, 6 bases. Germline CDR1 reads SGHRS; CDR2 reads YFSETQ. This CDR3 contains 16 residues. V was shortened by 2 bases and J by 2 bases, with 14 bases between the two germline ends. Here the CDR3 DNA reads TGCGCCAGCAGCTTAAAACTCAGGGGTACCTACAATGAGCAGTTCTTC. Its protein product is CASSLKLRGTYNEQFF. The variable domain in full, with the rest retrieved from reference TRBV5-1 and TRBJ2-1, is KAGVTQTPRYLIKTRGQQVTLSCSPISGHRSVSWYQQTPGQGLQFLFEYFSETQRNKGNFPGRFSGRQFSNSRSEMNVSTLELGDSALYLCASSLKLRGTYNEQFFGPGTRLTVL.

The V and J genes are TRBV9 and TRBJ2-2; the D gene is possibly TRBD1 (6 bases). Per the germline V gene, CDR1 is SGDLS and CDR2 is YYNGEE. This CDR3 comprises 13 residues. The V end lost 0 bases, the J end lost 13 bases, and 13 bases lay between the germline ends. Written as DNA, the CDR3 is TGTGCCAGCAGCGTAGAGGACAGAACTCGGCTGTTTTTT. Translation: CASSVEDRTRLFF.

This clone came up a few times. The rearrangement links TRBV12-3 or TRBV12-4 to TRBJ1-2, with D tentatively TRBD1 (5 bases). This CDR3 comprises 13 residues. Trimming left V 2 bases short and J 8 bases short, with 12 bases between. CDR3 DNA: TGTGCCAGCAGTTTATTGTCGGGGGACGGCTACACCTTC. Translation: CASSLLSGDGYTF.

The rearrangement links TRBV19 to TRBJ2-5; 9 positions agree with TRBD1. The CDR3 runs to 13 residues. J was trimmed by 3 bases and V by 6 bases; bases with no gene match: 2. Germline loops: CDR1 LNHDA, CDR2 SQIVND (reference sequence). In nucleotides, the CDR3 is TGTGCCAGTAGCTGGACAGGGGAAGAGACCCAGTACTTC. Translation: CASSWTGEETQYF.

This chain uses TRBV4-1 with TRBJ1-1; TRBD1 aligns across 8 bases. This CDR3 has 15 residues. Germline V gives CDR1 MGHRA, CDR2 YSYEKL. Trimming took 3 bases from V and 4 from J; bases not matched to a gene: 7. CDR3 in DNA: TGCGCCAGCAGCCAGGAGGACAGGGATACCACTGAAGCTTTCTTT. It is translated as CASSQEDRDTTEAFF.

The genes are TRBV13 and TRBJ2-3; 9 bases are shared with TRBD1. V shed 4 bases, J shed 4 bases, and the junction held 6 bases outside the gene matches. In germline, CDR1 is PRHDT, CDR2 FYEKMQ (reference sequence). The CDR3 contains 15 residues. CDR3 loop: CASSSTGTGSDTQYF. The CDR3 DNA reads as TGTGCCAGCAGCTCGACCGGGACAGGGTCAGATACGCAGTATTTT.

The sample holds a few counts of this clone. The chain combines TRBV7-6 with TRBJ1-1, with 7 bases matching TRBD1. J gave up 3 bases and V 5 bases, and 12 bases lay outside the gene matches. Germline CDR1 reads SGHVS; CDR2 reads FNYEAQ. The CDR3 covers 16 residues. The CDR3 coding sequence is TGTGCCAGCAGCCCAAGCACAGGGGCGCAGTACACTGAAGCTTTCTTT. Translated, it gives CASSPSTGAQYTEAFF. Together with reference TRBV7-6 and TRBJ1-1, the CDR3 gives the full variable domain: GAGVSQSPRYKVTKRGQDVALRCDPISGHVSLYWYRQALGQGPEFLTYFNYEAQQDKSGLPNDRFSAERPEGSISTLTIQRTEQRDSAMYRCASSPSTGAQYTEAFFGQGTRLTVV.

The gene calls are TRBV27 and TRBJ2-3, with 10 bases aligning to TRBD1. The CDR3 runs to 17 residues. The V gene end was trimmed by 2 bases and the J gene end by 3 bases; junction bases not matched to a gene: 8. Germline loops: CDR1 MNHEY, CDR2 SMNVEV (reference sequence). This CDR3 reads CASSLKGTGVLTDTQYF. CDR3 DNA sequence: TGTGCCAGCAGTTTAAAAGGGACAGGGGTTTTAACAGATACGCAGTATTTT.

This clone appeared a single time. The CDR3 sequence: CASSAGTGGYNEQFF. The CDR3 nucleotides are TGTGCCAGTAGTGCCGGGACAGGGGGCTACAATGAGCAGTTCTTC. V gene TRBV19 combines with J gene TRBJ2-1, with 11 bases that match TRBD1. The ends lost 5 bases at V and 3 bases at J; junction bases unmatched: 3. The length of the CDR3 is 15 residues. Germline values: CDR1 LNHDA, CDR2 SQIVND (reference sequence). The full variable domain, its missing parts supplied by reference TRBV19 and TRBJ2-1, is DGGITQSPKYLFRKEGQNVTLSCEQNLNHDAMYWYRQDPGQGLRLIYYSQIVNDFQKGDIAEGYSVSREKKESFPLTVTSAQKNPTAFYLCASSAGTGGYNEQFFGPGTRLTVL.

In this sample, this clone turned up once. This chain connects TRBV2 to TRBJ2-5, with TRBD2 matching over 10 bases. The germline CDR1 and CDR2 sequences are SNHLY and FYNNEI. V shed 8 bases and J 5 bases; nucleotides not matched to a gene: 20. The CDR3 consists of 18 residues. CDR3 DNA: TGTGCCAGCCGGGAGGTGATAGCGGGGGGCCCGGCAGGGGAGACCCAGTACTTC. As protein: CASREVIAGGPAGETQYF.

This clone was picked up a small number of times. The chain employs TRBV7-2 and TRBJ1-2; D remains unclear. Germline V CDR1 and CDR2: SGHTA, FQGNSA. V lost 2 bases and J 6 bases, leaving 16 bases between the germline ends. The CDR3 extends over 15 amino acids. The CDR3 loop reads CASSLSRPRGNGYTF. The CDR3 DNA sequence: TGTGCCAGCAGCTTAAGTCGTCCCCGAGGTAATGGCTACACCTTC.

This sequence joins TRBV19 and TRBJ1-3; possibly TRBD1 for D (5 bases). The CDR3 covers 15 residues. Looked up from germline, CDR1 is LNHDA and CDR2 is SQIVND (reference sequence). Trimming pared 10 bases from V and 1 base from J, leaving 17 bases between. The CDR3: CATRDGGRSGNTIYF. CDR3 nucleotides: TGTGCCACCCGGGACGGCGGGAGGTCTGGAAACACCATATATTTT.

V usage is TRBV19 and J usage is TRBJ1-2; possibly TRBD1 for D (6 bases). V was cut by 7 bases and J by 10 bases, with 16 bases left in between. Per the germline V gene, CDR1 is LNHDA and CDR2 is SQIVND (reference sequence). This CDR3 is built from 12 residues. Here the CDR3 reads CASTEGGQTYTF. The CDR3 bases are TGTGCCAGTACAGAAGGGGGTCAGACCTACACCTTC.

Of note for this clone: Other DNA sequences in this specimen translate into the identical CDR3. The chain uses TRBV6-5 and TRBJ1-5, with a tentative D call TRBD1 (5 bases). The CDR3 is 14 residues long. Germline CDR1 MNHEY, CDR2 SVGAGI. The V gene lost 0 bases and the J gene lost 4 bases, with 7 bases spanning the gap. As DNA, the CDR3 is TGTGCCAGCAGTTACTCGGGGGGTAATCAGCCCCAGCATTTT. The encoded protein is CASSYSGGNQPQHF.

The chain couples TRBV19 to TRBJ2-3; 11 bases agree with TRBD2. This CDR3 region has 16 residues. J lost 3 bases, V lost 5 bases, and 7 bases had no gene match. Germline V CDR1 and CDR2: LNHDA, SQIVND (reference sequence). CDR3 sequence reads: CASSAILAGATDTQYF. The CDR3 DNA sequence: TGTGCCAGTAGTGCGATACTAGCGGGGGCTACAGATACGCAGTATTTT.

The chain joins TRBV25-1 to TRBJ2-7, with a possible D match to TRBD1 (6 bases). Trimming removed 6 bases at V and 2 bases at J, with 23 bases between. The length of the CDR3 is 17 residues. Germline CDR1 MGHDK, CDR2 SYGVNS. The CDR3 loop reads CASRGNARDKNPYEQYF. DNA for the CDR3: TGTGCCAGCAGAGGGAACGCCCGGGACAAAAATCCCTACGAGCAGTACTTC.

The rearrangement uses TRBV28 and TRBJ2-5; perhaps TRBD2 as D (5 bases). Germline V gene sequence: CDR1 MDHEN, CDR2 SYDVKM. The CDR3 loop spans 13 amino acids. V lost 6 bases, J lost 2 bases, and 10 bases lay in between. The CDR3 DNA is TGTGCCAGCAGAAGGACTGGACAAGAGACCCAGTACTTC. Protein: CASRRTGQETQYF.

The CDR3 is CASSGLLTGELFF. The CDR3 nucleotides are TGTGCCAGTTCAGGGCTTCTCACCGGGGAGCTGTTTTTT. This chain links TRBV19 with TRBJ2-2, with D possibly matching TRBD1 (5 bases). With 8 bases removed from V and 4 bases from J, the gap between germline ends came to 11 bases. The length of the CDR3 is 13 residues. The germline CDR1 and CDR2 sequences are LNHDA and SQIVND (reference sequence).